The 17 T cell receptor beta chains reported below all come from one sample, sequenced in a study of shared clonotypes between healthy human individuals. Sequencing used immunoSEQ multiplex PCR; TCRdb keeps in-frame clones, though not all of them. The sample contains some 2,400,000 clones, nearly 97% of which appear only once. Sequenced sample: naive CD4+ T cells sorted from blood. Specified subset: CD45RA+ positively selected. The receptors here all came from a man aged 18 to 29 in good health.

The chain combines TRBV6-5 with TRBJ1-2; D gene ambiguous. This CDR3 is built from 15 residues. CDR1 is MNHEY and CDR2 is SVGAGI in the germline V gene. Trimming cost V 2 bases and J 2 bases, with 12 bases left between them. The CDR3 nucleotides read TGTGCCAGCAGTTACAGTCTAGGGCAGAACTATGGCTACACCTTC. Translating gives CASSYSLGQNYGYTF.

The J gene is TRBJ1-4, the V gene TRBV30; no clear D. Germline lookup yields CDR1 GTSNPN and CDR2 SVGIG (reference sequence). The CDR3 runs 14 residues. Between the trimmed V and J ends, which lost 4 bases and 3 bases, there was a span of 12 bases. The CDR3 DNA reads as TGTGCCTGGAACAAGAACCTCCCTAATGAAAAACTGTTTTTT. Amino acids: CAWNKNLPNEKLFF.

The chain combines TRBV6-1 with TRBJ2-5, with 9 bases identical to TRBD1. The germline V gene has CDR1 MNHNS and CDR2 SASEGT. The CDR3 is 14 amino acids. V gave up 5 bases and J gave up 2 bases; unmatched junction bases: 3. The CDR3 spells CASSRQGVQETQYF. The CDR3 DNA is TGTGCCAGCAGTAGACAGGGGGTTCAAGAGACCCAGTACTTC.

The chain combines TRBV27 with TRBJ2-7; D gene unclear. CDR3 size: 13 residues. Germline CDR1 and CDR2: MNHEY and SMNVEV (reference sequence). V was shortened by 9 bases and J by 2 bases, with 14 bases between the two germline ends. As DNA, the CDR3 is TGTGCCAGAGGGTGGATAGTTACCTACGAGCAGTACTTC. Protein product: CARGWIVTYEQYF.

Turning to this clone: Other DNA sequences in the same sample also yield this CDR3. This rearrangement joins TRBV5-1 to TRBJ1-1; a possible D gene is TRBD1 (6 bases). V gave up 4 bases and J gave up 4 bases, with 14 bases separating them. The CDR3 length is 14 residues. From germline, CDR1 is SGHRS and CDR2 YFSETQ. CDR3: CASSPRTGSTEAFF. For the CDR3, the DNA is TGCGCCAGCAGCCCCCGCACAGGGAGCACTGAAGCTTTCTTT. The full variable domain, in which reference TRBV5-1 and TRBJ1-1 provide the parts outside the CDR3, is KAGVTQTPRYLIKTRGQQVTLSCSPISGHRSVSWYQQTPGQGLQFLFEYFSETQRNKGNFPGRFSGRQFSNSRSEMNVSTLELGDSALYLCASSPRTGSTEAFFGQGTRLTVV.

To note about this clone: This specimen includes other DNA sequences encoding the same CDR3. V is TRBV7-9 and J is TRBJ2-5; D is unclear. V was trimmed by 2 bases and J by 2 bases, leaving 9 bases between them. CDR1 is SEHNR, CDR2 FQNEAQ, per germline (reference sequence). The CDR3 has 14 amino acids. The CDR3 DNA follows: TGTGCCAGCAGCTTAACAAGAGATCAAGAGACCCAGTACTTC. This sequence encodes CASSLTRDQETQYF.

The chain is built from TRBV7-2 and TRBJ2-6, with no clear D. Germline loops: CDR1 SGHTA, CDR2 FQGNSA. The CDR3 contains 14 residues. The V end lost 7 bases, the J end lost 2 bases, and 9 bases lay between the germline ends. The CDR3 spells CASNLPPGANVLTF. The CDR3 bases are TGTGCCAGCAACCTCCCTCCTGGGGCCAACGTCCTGACTTTC.

This rearrangement joins TRBV28 to TRBJ1-4; TRBD1 is a possible D gene (6 bases). Trimming cost V 4 bases and J 2 bases, with 14 bases left between them. From germline, CDR1 is MDHEN and CDR2 SYDVKM. The length of the CDR3 is 16 residues. CDR3 coding DNA: TGTGCCAGCAGTTACTCGGGCAGGGGCACTAATGAAAAACTGTTTTTT. Its translation: CASSYSGRGTNEKLFF.

This clone is a singleton in its sample. V usage is TRBV4-2 and J usage is TRBJ1-5; D ambiguous. V shed 1 base and J shed 3 bases, with 7 bases lying between them. The germline CDR1 and CDR2 sequences are LGHNA and YNFKEQ. The CDR3 is 14 amino acids. CDR3 in DNA: TGTGCCAGCAGCCAAGGAGGGCTCAATCAGCCCCAGCATTTT. This translates into CASSQGGLNQPQHF.

V gene TRBV6-5 combines with J gene TRBJ2-2; no definite D call. The CDR3 covers 13 residues. Trimming took off 5 bases at V and 7 bases at J, with 11 bases between the two ends. Per germline, CDR1 MNHEY and CDR2 SVGAGI. DNA of the CDR3: TGTGCCAGCAGTCCACCTCGGAACGGGGAGCTGTTTTTT. This sequence encodes CASSPPRNGELFF.

The rearrangement joins TRBV27 to TRBJ1-2, with D maybe TRBD1 (5 bases). Trimming removed 5 bases from V and 3 bases from J, with 22 bases in between. The CDR3 consists of 17 residues. CDR1 and CDR2 from the germline V gene are MNHEY and SMNVEV (reference sequence). CDR3 sequence (DNA): TGTGCCAGCAGTCCAGGCCCGGGACGGCCAACGGACTATGGCTACACCTTC. Its protein is CASSPGPGRPTDYGYTF.

This clone has a single count. CDR3: CASSREGETQYF. In DNA form, the CDR3 reads TGTGCCAGCAGTCGGGAGGGAGAGACCCAGTACTTC. The rearrangement joins TRBV6-5 to TRBJ2-5; TRBD2 matches 8 bases. With 5 bases clipped from V and 4 bases from J, the junction kept 0 bases outside the gene matches. The CDR3 has 12 amino acids. Germline lookup yields CDR1 MNHEY and CDR2 SVGAGI.

V usage is TRBV18 and J usage is TRBJ2-1; the D is unclear. V dropped 1 base and J dropped 7 bases, with 17 bases sitting between them. The CDR3 is 16 residues long. The V gene's germline CDR1 is KGHSH and CDR2 LQKENI. The CDR3 spells CASSPQGSLPQNEQFF. CDR3 bases: TGTGCCAGCTCACCACAGGGTTCACTACCGCAGAATGAGCAGTTCTTC. The variable domain in full, completed from reference TRBV18 and TRBJ2-1, reads NAGVMQNPRHLVRRRGQEARLRCSPMKGHSHVYWYRQLPEEGLKFMVYLQKENIIDESGMPKERFSAEFPKEGPSILRIQQVVRGDSAAYFCASSPQGSLPQNEQFFGPGTRLTVL.

V usage is TRBV28 and J usage is TRBJ2-3; D is ambiguous. The CDR3 covers 15 residues. Germline V CDR1 and CDR2: MDHEN, SYDVKM. Trimming took off 8 bases at V and 4 bases at J, with 19 bases between the two ends. The CDR3 sequence: CASRPSGGTPDTQYF. For the CDR3, the DNA is TGTGCCAGCCGCCCGTCGGGCGGAACCCCAGATACGCAGTATTTT.

The chain is built from TRBV7-9 and TRBJ1-3; the D gene is possibly TRBD1 (5 bases). Between the trimmed V and J ends, which lost 1 base and 4 bases, there was a span of 14 bases. CDR3 size: 16 residues. Germline V gene lookup returns CDR1 SEHNR and CDR2 FQNEAQ (reference sequence). The CDR3 nucleotides are TGTGCCAGCAGCTTAGGCGGCAGGGAGAAAGGAAACACCATATATTTT. It is translated as CASSLGGREKGNTIYF.

The rearrangement links TRBV7-9 to TRBJ2-7; 12 bases are a match to TRBD2. The J segment lost 6 bases and the V segment lost 1 base, leaving 4 bases of the junction unmatched. Germline V gene data show CDR1 as SEHNR and CDR2 as FQNEAQ (reference sequence). CDR3 length: 15 residues. The DNA for the CDR3 is TGTGCCAGCAGCTTAGGGAGACTAGCGGGAGCCGAGCAGTACTTC. Translation gives CASSLGRLAGAEQYF.

CDR3: CASSFEDYGEQYF. The DNA of the CDR3 is TGTGCCAGCAGCTTCGAAGACTACGGCGAGCAGTACTTC. The genes are TRBV7-8 and TRBJ2-7; maybe TRBD2 (5 bases). CDR1 and CDR2 from the germline V gene are SGHVS and FQNEAQ. V lost 3 bases to trimming and J lost 6 bases, with 12 bases between them. This CDR3 spans 13 amino acids.